This T cell receptor beta chain was documented in a study of cytotoxic CD8 clonotypes in ibrutinib-treated CLL. Method: immunoSEQ multiplex PCR; TCRdb's copy keeps in-frame clones and lacks some. The data show 250,000 or so clones, roughly 70% seen once. Study conclusions and caveats: Rising at ibrutinib response, clonality subsequently fell back toward baseline at progression. Public clonotypes, rarely seen, contracted or held steady on treatment. Exceeding age-matched healthy donors, baseline clonality also tracked the counts of circulating CD8+ T cells.

As input for TCR beta libraries, about 1.9 micrograms of genomic DNA came from cryopreserved PBMCs. Only one count was recorded for this clone. Antigen unknown. Sequences were derived from PBMCs, sampled after 24 months of ibrutinib treatment. This TCR derives from a human donor with chronic lymphocytic leukemia.

The CDR3 coding sequence is TGTGCCAGCAGCTTTTCAGAAAACATTCAGTACTTC. Protein: CASSFSENIQYF. This chain links TRBV11-2 with TRBJ2-4; unclear D gene. Trimming pared 3 bases from V and 5 bases from J, leaving 5 bases between. This CDR3 comprises 12 residues. Germline values: CDR1 SGHAT, CDR2 FQNNGV.